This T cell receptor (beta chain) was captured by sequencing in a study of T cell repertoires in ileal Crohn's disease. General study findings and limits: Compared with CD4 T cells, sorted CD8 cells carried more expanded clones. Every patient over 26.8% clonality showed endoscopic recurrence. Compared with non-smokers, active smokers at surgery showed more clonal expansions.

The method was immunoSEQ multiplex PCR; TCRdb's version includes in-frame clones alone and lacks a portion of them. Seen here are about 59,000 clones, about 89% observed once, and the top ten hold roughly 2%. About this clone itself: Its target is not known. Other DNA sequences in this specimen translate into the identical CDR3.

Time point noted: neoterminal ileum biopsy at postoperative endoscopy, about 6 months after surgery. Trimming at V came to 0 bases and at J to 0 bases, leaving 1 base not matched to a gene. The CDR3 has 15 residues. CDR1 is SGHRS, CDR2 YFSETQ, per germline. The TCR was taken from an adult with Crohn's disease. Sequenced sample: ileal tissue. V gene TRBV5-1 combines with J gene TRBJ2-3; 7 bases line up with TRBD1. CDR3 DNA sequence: TGCGCCAGCAGCTTGGGACAGGGCAGCACAGATACGCAGTATTTT. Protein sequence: CASSLGQGSTDTQYF.